The entry below describes one TCR beta chain. The antigen this receptor binds is unknown. Base qualities are not provided; no much larger clone lies one nucleotide away. The record originates from a study of T cells after posttransplantation cyclophosphamide (TCRdb year 2016). With respect to the entire study: Using TRB sequencing, the study followed how the T cell repertoire rebuilt after myeloablative bone marrow transplantation with posttransplantation cyclophosphamide given as GVHD prophylaxis. Because TRA and TRB clonality correlated tightly in about 9 samples, the subsequent TCR analyses were limited to TRB only. In 3 patients, TRB sequencing was also performed on up to 3 more blood samples taken 2 to 5.2 years after transplant, and in 4 patients, pretransplant blood was also TRB-sequenced. Blood from all 30 or so PTCy patients with 1-year posttransplant specimens was subjected to TRB sequencing. Public TRB sequences were queried against a database of over 3,600 sequences associated with responses to pathogens, tumor antigens, self-antigens and alloantigens. Samples from a few dozen PTCy-treated patients, along with samples from some 17 of their related bone marrow donors, underwent antigen receptor sequencing. General findings and caveats noted by the study authors: The TRB repertoires of T cells infiltrating skin or the GI tract showed only limited overlap with the TRB repertoires found in blood. At 1-2 months, donor-recipient similarity was low but rose over the first year, and the later blood repertoires were often dominated by donor CD8+ memory clones. Across under 50 patients, recipient CMV seropositivity and CMV reactivation were highly associated with TRB clonality; PTCy diversity was similar to CNI/methotrexate controls.

CDR1 and CDR2 were assigned from the germline V gene (reference sequence) as GTSNPN and SVGIG. The CDR3 goes from the cysteine to the phenylalanine over 14 residues. Only the CDR3 portion is preserved as DNA: 42 bases, with reading frame beginning at the first base. V is cut by 2 bases and J by 4 bases, and the space between the germline ends is 9 bases. Genomic DNA was the input for TRB sequencing, which was run either with the immunoSEQ assay at survey resolution or with the hsTCRB kit. The source study handled its data this way. Initial read processing used immunoSEQ software, and repertoire analyses used the LymphoSeq R package. Clonality was computed as 1 minus normalized Shannon entropy; Gini coefficient was also calculated for each TRB dataset. Phenotypes of unsorted samples were inferred by mapping TRB sequences from sorted subsets of the recipient or donor onto unsorted samples of the same recipient. Entries here come from immuneACCESS through TCRdb and include only in-frame sequences with V and J called. Some clones fail to appear in such tables; in the studies checked, an unresolved V gene covers under half of the shortfall, and the cause of the remainder is unknown. V, J and clone size reflect that table, while D and trimming were determined from the DNA. The sample table shows around 17,000 clones, and 85% are seen once. Jointly, the top ten make up about 26% of the sample.

The control cohort was ten or so patients given myeloablative marrow transplants with methotrexate plus a calcineurin inhibitor, sampled 1 year after transplant. Peripheral blood and bone marrow mononuclear cells were isolated by Ficoll-Hypaque density centrifugation and cryopreserved. The TCR was taken from a female patient aged 18 to 30 who received an allogeneic stem cell transplant from an unrelated donor, was CMV-positive, and had acute and chronic GVHD. After a transplant, the donor of the graft may account for some T cells. The chain links TRBV30 with TRBJ2-6; TRBD2 is a possible D gene, resting on 5 matching bases. This specimen was PBMCs, taken after allogeneic stem cell transplant with calcineurin inhibitor and methotrexate. The nucleotide sequence reads TGTGCCTGGAGTATCCGGGGAGGGGCCAACGTCCTGACTTTC. Protein translation: CAWSIRGGANVLTF.